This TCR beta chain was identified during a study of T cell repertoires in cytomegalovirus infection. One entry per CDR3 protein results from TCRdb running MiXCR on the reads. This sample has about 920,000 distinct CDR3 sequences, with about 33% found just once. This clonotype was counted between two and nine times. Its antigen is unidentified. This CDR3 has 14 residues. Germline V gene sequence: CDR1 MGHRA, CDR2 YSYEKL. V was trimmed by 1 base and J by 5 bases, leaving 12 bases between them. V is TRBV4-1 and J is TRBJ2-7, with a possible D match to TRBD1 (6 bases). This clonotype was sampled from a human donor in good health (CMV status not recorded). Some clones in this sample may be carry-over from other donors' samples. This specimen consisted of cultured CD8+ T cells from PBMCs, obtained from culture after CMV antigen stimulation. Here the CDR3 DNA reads TGCGCCAGCAGCCAAGTGCAGGGGATGGACGAGCAGTACTTC. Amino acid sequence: CASSQVQGMDEQYF.